Each of the 10 T cell receptor beta chains below was sequenced from the same sample in a study of T cells in Graves' hyperthyroidism and ophthalmopathy. RNA transcripts yielded amplified TCR beta CDR3 regions. A first-round RT-PCR of the TCR CDR3 used the HTBI primer set. MiXCR, applied by TCRdb to the multiplex PCR reads, yields one record per CDR3 protein. The sample yields 360,000 or so distinct CDR3 sequences, 15% to 20% seen once. Sample: blood. Receptor source: a woman in her thirties or forties with Graves' ophthalmopathy.

There are many counts of this clonotype. V gene TRBV6-5 combines with J gene TRBJ2-7, with 11 bases that match TRBD1. The CDR3 covers 15 residues. The V and J ends lost 4 bases and 4 bases, in that order; junction bases with no gene match: 6. Germline V CDR1 and CDR2: MNHEY, SVGAGI. The CDR3 DNA follows: TGTGCCAGCAGTTCGGACAGGGGGCCCAGATACGAGCAGTACTTC. Translation: CASSSDRGPRYEQYF.

This clonotype was detected ten times or more. V and J are TRBV12-3 or TRBV12-4 and TRBJ2-7; tentatively, D is TRBD1 or TRBD2 (5 bases each). This CDR3 has 15 residues. Deletions cut 3 bases from V and 2 bases from J, with 14 bases between. CDR3 nucleotide sequence: TGTGCCAGCAGTTTCGGCAGGGAGTGGGCCTACGAGCAGTACTTC. Protein: CASSFGREWAYEQYF.

Ten or more counts support this clonotype. This sequence joins TRBV28 and TRBJ1-5; 7 bases line up with TRBD1. CDR1 and CDR2 from the germline V gene are MDHEN and SYDVKM. This CDR3 has 18 amino acids. Trimming removed 3 bases from V and 4 bases from J; junction bases left unmatched: 15. In DNA form, the CDR3 reads TGTGCCAGCAGTTTCATGAGGTCCGCGGGACAGACAAATCAGCCCCAGCATTTT. Translating it yields CASSFMRSAGQTNQPQHF. The variable domain in full, with the rest retrieved from reference TRBV28 and TRBJ1-5, is DVKVTQSSRYLVKRTGEKVFLECVQDMDHENMFWYRQDPGLGLRLIYFSYDVKMKEKGDIPEGYSVSREKKERFSLILESASTNQTSMYLCASSFMRSAGQTNQPQHFGDGTRLSIL.

This clonotype has at least ten counts. This CDR3 reads CATSRGQGAGELFF. The CDR3 DNA is TGTGCCACCAGCAGAGGGCAGGGAGCCGGGGAGCTGTTTTTT. This chain connects TRBV15 to TRBJ2-2, with D tentatively TRBD1 or TRBD2 (5 bases each). Per the germline V gene, CDR1 is LNHNV and CDR2 is YYDKDF (reference sequence). Trimming took 1 base from V and 6 from J, leaving 9 bases between them. The CDR3 spans 14 residues.

This clonotype was observed a few times. V and J are TRBV27 and TRBJ2-5; D uncertain. This CDR3 comprises 11 residues. V was trimmed by 8 bases and J by 5 bases, leaving 9 bases between them. Germline values: CDR1 MNHEY, CDR2 SMNVEV (reference sequence). CDR3 sequence: CASPPGETQYF. In DNA form, the CDR3 reads TGTGCCAGCCCTCCGGGCGAGACCCAGTACTTC.

This clonotype was counted ten times or more. This rearrangement joins TRBV12-3 or TRBV12-4 to TRBJ1-5; the D is unclear. The CDR3 has 13 residues. Trimming removed 6 bases at V and 3 bases at J, with 9 bases between. CDR3 in amino acids: CASREKTNQPQHF. Written as DNA, the CDR3 is TGTGCCAGCAGGGAGAAAACCAATCAGCCCCAGCATTTT.

This clonotype was recorded at least ten times. The J gene is TRBJ1-5, the V gene TRBV19; tentatively, D is TRBD1 (6 bases). The CDR3 contains 15 residues. Germline CDR1 reads LNHDA; CDR2 reads SQIVND (reference sequence). Trimming removed 4 bases at V and 3 bases at J, with 13 bases between. For the CDR3, the DNA is TGTGCCAGTAGTACCAAAGACAGGCACAATCAGCCCCAGCATTTT. This translates into CASSTKDRHNQPQHF.

The sample holds many counts of this clonotype. The J gene is TRBJ2-7, the V gene TRBV29-1, with a weak D call TRBD1 (6 bases). The CDR3 contains 14 residues. Germline-derived CDR1 and CDR2 are SQVTM and ANQGSEA. V lost 3 bases and J lost 3, with 15 bases in between. The CDR3 DNA reads TGCAGCGTTGAGGTGCACAGGGCCGGCTACGAGCAGTACTTC. Its translation is CSVEVHRAGYEQYF.

Ten or more counts support this clonotype. The V and J genes are TRBV7-2 and TRBJ2-7; the D is unclear. V was pared by 0 bases and J by 4 bases, with 13 bases between. The V gene's germline CDR1 is SGHTA and CDR2 FQGNSA. There are 15 residues in the CDR3. The CDR3 coding sequence is TGTGCCAGCAGCTTAGCGAAGGACGGAGTTTACGAGCAGTACTTC. Translating gives CASSLAKDGVYEQYF.

This clonotype was detected ten times or more. The gene calls are TRBV11-3 and TRBJ1-1, with D perhaps matching TRBD1 (5 bases). The length of the CDR3 is 16 residues. V was trimmed by 4 bases and J by 0 bases, leaving 15 bases between them. Germline values: CDR1 SGHNT, CDR2 YENEEA. The CDR3 loop reads CASSSHQGSLNTEAFF. CDR3 nucleotides: TGTGCCAGCAGCTCACACCAGGGAAGCCTGAACACTGAAGCTTTCTTT.